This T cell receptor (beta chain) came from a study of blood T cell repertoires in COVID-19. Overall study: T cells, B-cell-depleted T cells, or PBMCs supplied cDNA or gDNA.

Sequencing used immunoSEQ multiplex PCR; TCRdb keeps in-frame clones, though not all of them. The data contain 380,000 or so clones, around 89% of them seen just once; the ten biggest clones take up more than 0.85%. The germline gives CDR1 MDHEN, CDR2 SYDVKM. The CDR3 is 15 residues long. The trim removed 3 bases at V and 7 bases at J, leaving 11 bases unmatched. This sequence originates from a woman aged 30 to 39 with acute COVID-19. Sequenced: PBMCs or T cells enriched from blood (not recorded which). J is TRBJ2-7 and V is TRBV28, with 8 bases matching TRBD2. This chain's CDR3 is CASSFDLGGAREQYF. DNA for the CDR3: TGTGCCAGCAGTTTTGACCTCGGGGGGGCCCGGGAGCAGTACTTC.